This T cell receptor (beta chain) was identified during a study of shared clonotypes between healthy human individuals. General study findings and limits: Larger estimated richness was generally seen in naive subsets than in memory subsets.

Assay: immunoSEQ multiplex PCR; the TCRdb copy retains only in-frame clones and omits some. The table shows about 1 million clones, with around 76% occurring only once. The CDR3 has 13 amino acids. Germline V gene sequence: CDR1 MNHEY, CDR2 SVGAGI. The junction had 8 bases not matched to a gene; V was cut back by 7 bases and J by 9 bases. Points on this clone: The antigen remains undetermined.

CD4+ cells yielded CD45RA+ naive and CD45RA-negative memory subsets. This clonotype was obtained from a young man in good health. The chain employs TRBV6-5 and TRBJ2-1; 8 nucleotides match TRBD1. Material for sequencing was memory CD4+ T cells sorted from blood. Subset of the sample: CD45RA-negative fraction. The chain's CDR3 is CASTRTGLAEQFF. The CDR3 bases are TGTGCCAGCACGCGGACAGGGCTTGCTGAGCAGTTCTTC.